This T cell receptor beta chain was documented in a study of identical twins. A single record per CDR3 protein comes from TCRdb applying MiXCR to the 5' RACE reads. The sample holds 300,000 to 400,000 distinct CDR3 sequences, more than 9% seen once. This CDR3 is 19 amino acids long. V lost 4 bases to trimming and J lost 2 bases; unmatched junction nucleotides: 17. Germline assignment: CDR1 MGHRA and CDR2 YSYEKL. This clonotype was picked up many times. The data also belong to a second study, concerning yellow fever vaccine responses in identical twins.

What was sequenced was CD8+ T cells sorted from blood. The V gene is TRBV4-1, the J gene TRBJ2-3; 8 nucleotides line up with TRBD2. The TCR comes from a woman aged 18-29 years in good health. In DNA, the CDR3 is TGCGCCAGCAGCCGTACTTCAGGGAGCGGGGGATTACTCACAGATACGCAGTATTTT. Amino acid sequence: CASSRTSGSGGLLTDTQYF.